This is a list of T cell receptor beta chains from one sample in a study of shared clonotypes between healthy human individuals. Assay used: immunoSEQ multiplex PCR; TCRdb lists only in-frame clones, some missing. The repertoire includes roughly 1,800,000 clones, about 95% of them detected once, and roughly 1% sits in the top ten. Input material: naive CD8+ T cells sorted from blood. The receptors stem from a man aged 18 to 29 in good health. CDR3s include the opening cysteine and the closing phenylalanine or tryptophan. A D gene is named only where the DNA matches it firmly. The size entry is marked missing in some rows and otherwise reads once, few, many or a size class.

j_gene: TRBJ2-7; abundance: once; d_gene: -; v_gene: TRBV4-1; CDR3aa: CASSHVARDGTYEQYF; CDR3nt: TGCGCCAGCAGCCACGTCGCCCGGGACGGAACCTACGAGCAGTACTTC
j_gene: TRBJ2-1; abundance: -; d_gene: TRBD1; v_gene: TRBV27; CDR3aa: CASSLFPGQGAGNEQFF; CDR3nt: TGTGCCAGCAGTTTATTTCCCGGACAGGGGGCCGGCAATGAGCAGTTCTTC
j_gene: TRBJ2-7; abundance: -; d_gene: TRBD2; v_gene: TRBV4-1; CDR3aa: CASSQVNGGATLYEQYF; CDR3nt: TGCGCCAGCAGCCAAGTAAACGGGGGGGCCACACTCTACGAGCAGTACTTC
j_gene: TRBJ2-7; abundance: -; d_gene: -; v_gene: TRBV28; CDR3aa: CASSPSIGGYEQYF; CDR3nt: TGTGCCAGCAGTCCCTCCATAGGTGGCTACGAGCAGTACTTC
j_gene: TRBJ2-1; abundance: once; d_gene: -; v_gene: TRBV5-6; CDR3aa: CASSLVGYNEQFF; CDR3nt: TGTGCCAGCAGCTTGGTAGGCTACAATGAGCAGTTCTTC
j_gene: TRBJ1-6; abundance: -; d_gene: -; v_gene: TRBV4-1; CDR3aa: CASSQDAGPPLHF; CDR3nt: TGCGCCAGCAGCCAAGATGCAGGGCCACCCCTCCACTTT
j_gene: TRBJ1-1; abundance: -; d_gene: -; v_gene: TRBV7-9; CDR3aa: CASSLNQGQDTEAFF; CDR3nt: TGTGCCAGCAGCTTAAACCAGGGCCAGGACACTGAAGCTTTCTTT
j_gene: TRBJ1-1; abundance: -; d_gene: TRBD1; v_gene: TRBV5-4; CDR3aa: CASSVLTGGVNTEAFF; CDR3nt: TGTGCCAGCAGCGTTCTGACAGGGGGCGTGAACACTGAAGCTTTCTTT
j_gene: TRBJ2-5; abundance: -; d_gene: TRBD1; v_gene: TRBV29-1; CDR3aa: CSAMQGAGETQYF; CDR3nt: TGCAGCGCCATGCAGGGGGCCGGGGAGACCCAGTACTTC
j_gene: TRBJ2-7; abundance: once; d_gene: -; v_gene: TRBV27; CDR3aa: CASRGAGSEQYF; CDR3nt: TGTGCCAGCAGAGGGGCAGGGAGTGAGCAGTACTTC
j_gene: TRBJ2-3; abundance: -; d_gene: -; v_gene: TRBV6-5; CDR3aa: CASSPNLPGDTQYF; CDR3nt: TGTGCCAGCAGCCCCAACCTCCCGGGGGATACGCAGTATTTT
j_gene: TRBJ2-5; abundance: once; d_gene: -; v_gene: TRBV9; CDR3aa: CASSVGENAAETQYF; CDR3nt: TGTGCCAGCAGCGTAGGCGAGAACGCGGCGGAGACCCAGTACTTC
j_gene: TRBJ2-5; abundance: -; d_gene: -; v_gene: TRBV14; CDR3aa: CASSPPGQLHPGQETQYF; CDR3nt: TGTGCCAGCAGCCCCCCGGGACAACTACACCCTGGGCAAGAGACCCAGTACTTC
j_gene: TRBJ2-7; abundance: -; d_gene: TRBD1; v_gene: TRBV7-6; CDR3aa: CASSLGQGADEQYF; CDR3nt: TGTGCCAGCAGCTTAGGACAGGGGGCAGACGAGCAGTACTTC
j_gene: TRBJ2-5; abundance: -; d_gene: TRBD2; v_gene: TRBV6-6; CDR3aa: CASRLLAGGEETQYF; CDR3nt: TGTGCCAGCAGACTCCTAGCGGGAGGGGAAGAGACCCAGTACTTC
j_gene: TRBJ2-3; abundance: -; d_gene: TRBD2; v_gene: TRBV7-9; CDR3aa: CASSRGTSGEFFTDTQYF; CDR3nt: TGTGCCAGCAGCCGAGGGACTAGCGGGGAGTTTTTCACAGATACGCAGTATTTT
j_gene: TRBJ2-7; abundance: -; d_gene: -; v_gene: TRBV5-6; CDR3aa: CASSQDDDEQYF; CDR3nt: TGTGCCAGCAGCCAGGACGATGACGAGCAGTACTTC
j_gene: TRBJ2-2; abundance: -; d_gene: -; v_gene: TRBV23-1; CDR3aa: CASSQSGRRNTGELFF; CDR3nt: TGCGCCAGCAGTCAATCAGGGCGGAGGAACACCGGGGAGCTGTTTTTT
j_gene: TRBJ2-1; abundance: -; d_gene: TRBD1; v_gene: TRBV10-3; CDR3aa: CAISGDRAYNEQFF; CDR3nt: TGTGCCATCAGTGGGGACAGGGCCTACAATGAGCAGTTCTTC
j_gene: TRBJ2-7; abundance: -; d_gene: -; v_gene: TRBV28; CDR3aa: CASSFVAATYEQYF; CDR3nt: TGTGCCAGCAGTTTTGTAGCGGCAACCTACGAGCAGTACTTC
j_gene: TRBJ2-7; abundance: once; d_gene: TRBD1; v_gene: TRBV5-5; CDR3aa: CASSGDRVFPYEQYF; CDR3nt: TGTGCCAGCAGCGGGGACAGGGTATTCCCCTACGAGCAGTACTTC
j_gene: TRBJ2-1; abundance: -; d_gene: -; v_gene: TRBV28; CDR3aa: CASSETGDNEQFF; CDR3nt: TGTGCCAGCAGCGAGACAGGTGACAATGAGCAGTTCTTC
j_gene: TRBJ1-6; abundance: once; d_gene: -; v_gene: TRBV9; CDR3aa: CASSESPDHNSPLHF; CDR3nt: TGTGCCAGCAGCGAGAGCCCAGATCATAATTCACCCCTCCACTTT
j_gene: TRBJ2-1; abundance: -; d_gene: -; v_gene: TRBV9; CDR3aa: CASSVADIEQFF; CDR3nt: TGTGCCAGCAGCGTAGCGGACATCGAGCAGTTCTTC
j_gene: TRBJ2-2; abundance: -; d_gene: -; v_gene: TRBV6-1; CDR3aa: CASRITGELFF; CDR3nt: TGTGCCAGCAGGATAACCGGGGAGCTGTTTTTT
j_gene: TRBJ1-2; abundance: -; d_gene: -; v_gene: TRBV5-6; CDR3aa: CASSTVTNYGYTF; CDR3nt: TGTGCCAGCTCGACAGTGACGAACTATGGCTACACCTTC
j_gene: TRBJ1-3; abundance: once; d_gene: -; v_gene: TRBV9; CDR3aa: CASSTDRSGNTIYF; CDR3nt: TGTGCCAGCAGCACCGACAGATCTGGAAACACCATATATTTT
j_gene: TRBJ1-1; abundance: -; d_gene: -; v_gene: TRBV4-1; CDR3aa: CASSQLEGMNTEAFF; CDR3nt: TGCGCCAGCAGCCAACTTGAGGGGATGAACACTGAAGCTTTCTTT
j_gene: TRBJ2-3; abundance: -; d_gene: TRBD1; v_gene: TRBV7-9; CDR3aa: CASSQTGLEDTQYF; CDR3nt: TGTGCCAGCAGCCAGACAGGGCTGGAAGATACGCAGTATTTT
j_gene: TRBJ1-2; abundance: -; d_gene: -; v_gene: TRBV27; CDR3aa: CASSLSGGAYGYTF; CDR3nt: TGTGCCAGCAGTTTATCGGGGGGCGCCTATGGCTACACCTTC
j_gene: TRBJ2-1; abundance: few; d_gene: -; v_gene: TRBV2; CDR3aa: CATAAATYNEQFF; CDR3nt: TGTGCTACGGCGGCAGCTACCTACAATGAGCAGTTCTTC
j_gene: TRBJ2-4; abundance: -; d_gene: -; v_gene: TRBV28; CDR3aa: CASSPIRDFENIQYF; CDR3nt: TGTGCCAGCAGTCCAATCAGGGATTTCGAAAACATTCAGTACTTC
j_gene: TRBJ2-5; abundance: -; d_gene: TRBD1; v_gene: TRBV11-2; CDR3aa: CASSLVLGQGEEQETQYF; CDR3nt: TGTGCCAGCAGCTTAGTATTGGGACAGGGGGAAGAGCAAGAGACCCAGTACTTC
j_gene: TRBJ2-2; abundance: -; d_gene: -; v_gene: TRBV27; CDR3aa: CASSLPNTGELFF; CDR3nt: TGTGCCAGCAGCCTCCCGAACACCGGGGAGCTGTTTTTT
j_gene: TRBJ2-3; abundance: -; d_gene: -; v_gene: TRBV7-9; CDR3aa: CASSLAPDTQYF; CDR3nt: TGTGCCAGCAGCTTAGCCCCAGATACGCAGTATTTT
j_gene: TRBJ1-3; abundance: -; d_gene: -; v_gene: TRBV19; CDR3aa: CASSKANSGNTIYF; CDR3nt: TGTGCCAGTAGTAAGGCTAACTCTGGAAACACCATATATTTT
j_gene: TRBJ1-4; abundance: -; d_gene: -; v_gene: TRBV13; CDR3aa: CASSVMGPNEKLFF; CDR3nt: TGTGCCAGCAGCGTAATGGGGCCTAATGAAAAACTGTTTTTT
j_gene: TRBJ1-5; abundance: -; d_gene: -; v_gene: TRBV4-1; CDR3aa: CASSQDRAANQPQHF; CDR3nt: TGCGCCAGCAGCCAAGATCGGGCAGCCAATCAGCCCCAGCATTTT
j_gene: TRBJ2-7; abundance: -; d_gene: -; v_gene: TRBV6-5; CDR3aa: CASSSSTRPYEQYF; CDR3nt: TGTGCCAGCAGTAGCTCTACCCGTCCCTACGAGCAGTACTTC
j_gene: TRBJ2-7; abundance: -; d_gene: TRBD2; v_gene: TRBV9; CDR3aa: CASSVGAGVSEQYF; CDR3nt: TGTGCCAGCAGCGTAGGGGCGGGAGTATCCGAGCAGTACTTC
j_gene: TRBJ2-1; abundance: -; d_gene: TRBD2; v_gene: TRBV10-3; CDR3aa: CAISASGTSDNEQFF; CDR3nt: TGTGCCATCAGTGCTTCCGGGACTAGCGACAATGAGCAGTTCTTC
j_gene: TRBJ2-5; abundance: -; d_gene: -; v_gene: TRBV5-6; CDR3aa: CASSLAGTVGETQYF; CDR3nt: TGTGCCAGCAGCTTGGCCGGGACGGTGGGAGAGACCCAGTACTTC
j_gene: TRBJ1-2; abundance: -; d_gene: -; v_gene: TRBV4-1; CDR3aa: CASSQELDLNYGYTF; CDR3nt: TGCGCCAGCAGCCAAGAACTCGACCTTAACTATGGCTACACCTTC
j_gene: TRBJ1-2; abundance: -; d_gene: TRBD1; v_gene: TRBV6-5; CDR3aa: CASSYAGQGYGYTF; CDR3nt: TGTGCCAGCAGTTACGCGGGACAGGGCTATGGCTACACCTTC
j_gene: TRBJ2-3; abundance: -; d_gene: -; v_gene: TRBV5-6; CDR3aa: CASSWRRDWIADTQYF; CDR3nt: TGTGCCAGCAGCTGGAGAAGGGATTGGATCGCAGATACGCAGTATTTT
j_gene: TRBJ2-3; abundance: -; d_gene: -; v_gene: TRBV7-9; CDR3aa: CASSAPRGVGTDTQYF; CDR3nt: TGTGCCAGCAGCGCCCCCAGAGGGGTGGGCACAGATACGCAGTATTTT
j_gene: TRBJ1-2; abundance: -; d_gene: TRBD1; v_gene: TRBV29-1; CDR3aa: CSVEDIGTVYGYTF; CDR3nt: TGCAGCGTTGAAGATATAGGGACAGTCTATGGCTACACCTTC
j_gene: TRBJ2-7; abundance: -; d_gene: -; v_gene: TRBV19; CDR3aa: CASSRDLESYEQYF; CDR3nt: TGTGCCAGTAGCAGGGATCTTGAGTCCTACGAGCAGTACTTC
j_gene: TRBJ1-1; abundance: -; d_gene: TRBD1; v_gene: TRBV5-1; CDR3aa: CASRSITGGEYNTEAFF; CDR3nt: TGCGCCAGCAGGTCGATCACAGGGGGCGAGTACAACACTGAAGCTTTCTTT
j_gene: TRBJ2-5; abundance: -; d_gene: -; v_gene: TRBV9; CDR3aa: CASSVEGGQETQYF; CDR3nt: TGTGCCAGCAGCGTAGAGGGGGGTCAAGAGACCCAGTACTTC
j_gene: TRBJ1-1; abundance: -; d_gene: -; v_gene: TRBV5-1; CDR3aa: CASSLANSEAFF; CDR3nt: TGCGCCAGCAGCTTGGCGAACTCTGAAGCTTTCTTT
j_gene: TRBJ1-5; abundance: -; d_gene: -; v_gene: TRBV7-9; CDR3aa: CASSLGQDYSNQPQHF; CDR3nt: TGTGCCAGCAGCTTAGGACAGGACTATAGCAATCAGCCCCAGCATTTT
j_gene: TRBJ2-3; abundance: -; d_gene: TRBD2; v_gene: TRBV4-3; CDR3aa: CASSQETSGRAISDTQYF; CDR3nt: TGCGCCAGCAGCCAAGAAACTAGCGGGAGGGCCATTTCAGATACGCAGTATTTT
j_gene: TRBJ1-4; abundance: -; d_gene: -; v_gene: TRBV4-1; CDR3aa: CASSQEWEEKLFF; CDR3nt: TGCGCCAGCAGCCAAGAATGGGAAGAAAAACTGTTTTTT
j_gene: TRBJ1-4; abundance: -; d_gene: -; v_gene: TRBV28; CDR3aa: CASSLMDEKLFF; CDR3nt: TGTGCCAGCAGTTTAATGGATGAAAAACTGTTTTTT